The 8 T cell receptor beta chains reported below all come from one sample, sequenced in a study of blood T cell repertoires in COVID-19. Method: immunoSEQ multiplex PCR; TCRdb's copy keeps in-frame clones and lacks some. The sample holds roughly 230,000 clones, less than 90% seen once. The sequenced sample consisted of peripheral blood. These receptors were obtained from a woman older than 75 with COVID-19, enrolled during active disease.

This chain uses TRBV5-1 with TRBJ2-5; 10 nucleotides line up with TRBD2. The germline V gene has CDR1 SGHRS and CDR2 YFSETQ. The V segment lost 3 bases and the J segment 5 bases; nucleotides outside the gene matches: 7. The CDR3 loop spans 15 amino acids. The CDR3 protein is CASSSQGLAYETQYF. The CDR3 region has the DNA TGCGCCAGCAGCTCCCAGGGACTAGCGTACGAGACCCAGTACTTC.

CDR3 sequence: CASSARQGGNEQFF. The CDR3 DNA reads TGTGCCAGCTCAGCGAGACAGGGCGGCAATGAGCAGTTCTTC. The chain uses TRBV18 and TRBJ2-1, with TRBD1 matching over 7 bases. Germline V gives CDR1 KGHSH, CDR2 LQKENI. V was clipped by 5 bases and J by 6 bases; unmatched bases: 7. The CDR3 spans 14 residues.

This rearrangement joins TRBV29-1 to TRBJ2-3; 8 bases line up with TRBD2. There are 15 residues in the CDR3. V lost 6 bases, J lost 3 bases, and 11 bases stayed unmatched. Per germline, CDR1 SQVTM and CDR2 ANQGSEA. This chain's CDR3 is CSVTGWSGGTDTQYF. The CDR3 DNA follows: TGCAGCGTCACGGGATGGAGCGGGGGTACAGATACGCAGTATTTT.

This chain connects TRBV5-6 to TRBJ2-6, with 8 positions matching TRBD1. The CDR3 has 17 amino acids. Germline trimming cut 3 bases from V and 0 bases from J; bases unmatched to any gene: 5. Germline assignment: CDR1 SGHDT and CDR2 YYEEEE. The CDR3 DNA follows: TGTGCCAGCAGCTACGGACAGGGTATCTCTGGGGCCAACGTCCTGACTTTC. Protein product: CASSYGQGISGANVLTF. The whole variable domain, filled in from reference TRBV5-6 and TRBJ2-6, reads DAGVTQSPTHLIKTRGQQVTLRCSPKSGHDTVSWYQQALGQGPQFIFQYYEEEERQRGNFPDRFSGHQFPNYSSELNVNALLLGDSALYLCASSYGQGISGANVLTFGAGSRLTVL.

The rearrangement joins TRBV7-9 to TRBJ2-7, with 7 bases identical to TRBD1. There are 14 residues in the CDR3. Trimming at V came to 5 bases and at J to 0 bases, leaving 4 bases not matched to a gene. The V gene's germline CDR1 is SEHNR and CDR2 FQNEAQ (reference sequence). The CDR3 sequence is CASSLGTASYEQYF. DNA for the CDR3: TGTGCCAGCAGCCTAGGGACAGCCTCCTACGAGCAGTACTTC.

J is TRBJ2-3 and V is TRBV7-2; 9 bases map to TRBD2. The germline V gene encodes CDR1 SGHTA and CDR2 FQGNSA. CDR3 size: 17 residues. With V trimmed by 3 bases and J by 10 bases, 17 bases remained unmatched. DNA for the CDR3: TGTGCCAGCAGCTTCCCGGGAGGCGGGGGGGCCGCCCCGGCGCAGTATTTT. Amino acid sequence: CASSFPGGGGAAPAQYF.

J is TRBJ1-1 and V is TRBV28, with a weak D call TRBD1 (5 bases). Trimming shortened V by 7 bases and J by 6 bases, and 15 bases separated the two germline ends. There are 13 residues in the CDR3. Germline assignment: CDR1 MDHEN and CDR2 SYDVKM. CDR3 DNA sequence: TGTGCCAGCACCCACGGGGGGAAGTCTGAAGCTTTCTTT. It encodes CASTHGGKSEAFF.

CDR3 bases: TGTGCCAGCAGCTTAGAAGGTGCTCGGGCTGGGGCCGAGCAGTACTTC. Protein sequence: CASSLEGARAGAEQYF. The J gene is TRBJ2-7, the V gene TRBV7-6; TRBD1 is a possible D gene (5 bases). This CDR3 has 16 residues. Trimming cost V 1 base and J 6 bases, with 19 bases left between them. Germline V gene sequence: CDR1 SGHVS, CDR2 FNYEAQ.